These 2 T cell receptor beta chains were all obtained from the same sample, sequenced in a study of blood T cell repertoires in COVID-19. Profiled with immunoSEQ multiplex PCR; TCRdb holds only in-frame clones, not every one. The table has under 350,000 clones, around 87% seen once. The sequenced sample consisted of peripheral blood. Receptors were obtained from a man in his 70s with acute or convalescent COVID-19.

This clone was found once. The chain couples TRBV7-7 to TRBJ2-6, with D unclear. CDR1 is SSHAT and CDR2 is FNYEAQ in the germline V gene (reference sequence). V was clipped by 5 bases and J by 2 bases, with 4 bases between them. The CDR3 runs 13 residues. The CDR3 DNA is TGTGCCAGCAGCCCAACTGGGGCCAACGTCCTGACTTTC. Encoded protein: CASSPTGANVLTF.

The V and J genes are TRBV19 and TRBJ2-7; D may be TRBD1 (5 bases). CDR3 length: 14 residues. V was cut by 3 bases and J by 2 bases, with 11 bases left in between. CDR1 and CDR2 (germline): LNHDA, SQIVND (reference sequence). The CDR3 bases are TGTGCCAGTAGTATCGCGACAGTCGCCTACGAGCAGTACTTC. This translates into CASSIATVAYEQYF. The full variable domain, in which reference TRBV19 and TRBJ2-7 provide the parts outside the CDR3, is DGGITQSPKYLFRKEGQNVTLSCEQNLNHDAMYWYRQDPGQGLRLIYYSQIVNDFQKGDIAEGYSVSREKKESFPLTVTSAQKNPTAFYLCASSIATVAYEQYFGPGTRLTVT.